This T cell receptor (beta chain) was sequenced during a study of beta chain features in type 1 diabetes. In the study overall: The patients were much like the healthy donors in age, gender and cell yields.

V lost 0 bases and J 2 bases, leaving 14 bases between the germline ends. From germline, CDR1 is MGHRA and CDR2 YSYEKL. There are 16 residues in the CDR3. Expressed TCRB transcripts were sequenced because the entire RNA isolate underwent reverse transcription. Samples of naive, central memory and regulatory T cells yielded a mean of about 3.6 million reads. Using immunoSEQ multiplex PCR, the repertoire was profiled, and TCRdb retains in-frame clones only, with some absent. This table has 240,000 or so clones, over 11% appearing once. A few counts support this clone. Its specificity is unknown. Overall study results and limits: A moderate, significant TCRB CDR3 shortening appeared in type 1 diabetes across four CD4+ subsets. More deletions and fewer insertions at VDJ junctions were found in patients with type 1 diabetes. High TCR expression in some cells could lead to their over-representation in cDNA sequencing.

Sample: naive CD4+ T cells from blood. V and J are TRBV4-1 and TRBJ2-7; D may be TRBD2 (5 bases). This sequence was found in a young man with type 1 diabetes. The CDR3 loop is CASSQDPPGLTYEQYF. CDR3 DNA: TGCGCCAGCAGCCAAGATCCACCGGGGTTGACCTACGAGCAGTACTTC.